This T cell receptor beta chain was obtained from a study of post-analysis software for immune sequencing data. Study background: Some patients lacked subtype; others had relapsing-remitting, secondary progressive or progressive-relapsing disease.

The authors incorporated unique molecular identifiers into the TCR beta cDNA libraries. TCRdb used MiXCR to reprocess the PCR reads, holding one entry per CDR3 protein. Seen here are hundreds of thousands of distinct CDR3 sequences, about 27% observed once, and the top ten hold around 0.56%. With respect to this clonotype: Its antigen is unidentified.

Findings of the study overall: Samples made in the same batch grouped tightly together by F measure. In patients, five or six TRBV segments were more frequent than in controls, with TRBV5-6, TRBV5-1 and TRBV20-1 among them.

The V end lost 5 bases, the J end lost 6 bases, and 11 bases lay between the germline ends. The CDR3 runs 13 residues. Germline CDR1 SGHAT, CDR2 FQNNGV. The chain uses TRBV11-2 and TRBJ2-1; D unclear. The TCR originated in a girl aged 5-17 years with multiple sclerosis. Sequenced input: blood. CDR3 sequence (DNA): TGTGCCAGCAGCCCCCACGGAGTCAATGAGCAGTTCTTC. Translated, it gives CASSPHGVNEQFF.